A selection of T cell receptor beta chains follows, all from one sample in a study of blood T cell repertoires in COVID-19. Produced via immunoSEQ multiplex PCR; TCRdb's table is partial and in-frame only. This table holds roughly 110,000 clones, roughly 80% found once. What was sequenced was peripheral blood. The receptors shown here come from a human donor in a cohort sampled during active COVID-19. Each CDR3 is given with its conserved first and last residue. Fields, in order: clone size, D gene, V gene, CDR3 length, J gene, CDR3 protein, CDR3 DNA. D genes are given only for firm matches. Size is omitted from some rows. Given values are once, few, many or a class for expanded clones.

>.|.|TRBV4-3|13|TRBJ2-1
CASSLLGYNEQFF
TGCGCCAGCAGCCTCCTAGGTTACAATGAGCAGTTCTTC
>.|.|TRBV18|16|TRBJ1-4
CASSPPKGEANEKLFF
TGTGCCAGCTCACCACCAAAGGGAGAGGCCAATGAAAAACTGTTTTTT
>.|.|TRBV3-1/TRBV3-2|14|TRBJ2-3
CASSAGGGTDTQYF
TGTGCCAGCAGCGCGGGCGGGGGCACAGATACGCAGTATTTT
>.|.|TRBV4-3|15|TRBJ1-3
CASSQEGSSGNTIYF
TGCGCCAGCAGCCAGGAAGGGAGCTCTGGAAACACCATATATTTT
>once|.|TRBV19|15|TRBJ1-1
CASIRPRGAGAEAFF
TGTGCCAGTATACGTCCCAGGGGCGCGGGCGCTGAAGCTTTCTTT
>.|.|TRBV6-5|15|TRBJ1-2
CASTPRGQTNYGYTF
TGTGCCAGCACCCCACGCGGACAGACCAACTATGGCTACACCTTC
>.|.|TRBV28|15|TRBJ1-1
CASSSPGHENTEAFF
TGTGCCAGCAGTTCTCCGGGACACGAGAACACTGAAGCTTTCTTT
>.|.|TRBV30|13|TRBJ1-5
CAWSASPNQPQHF
TGTGCCTGGAGTGCGTCCCCCAATCAGCCCCAGCATTTT
>.|TRBD1|TRBV27|14|TRBJ1-5
CASSEQGAGQPQHF
TGTGCCAGCAGTGAACAGGGGGCAGGGCAGCCCCAGCATTTT
>.|TRBD2|TRBV11-2|16|TRBJ2-5
CASSLGTSGLQETQYF
TGTGCCAGCAGCCTCGGGACTAGCGGGCTACAAGAGACCCAGTACTTC
>.|.|TRBV29-1|15|TRBJ2-7
CSVRGGALKTYEQYF
TGCAGCGTCCGAGGCGGGGCCTTGAAAACCTACGAGCAGTACTTC
>.|TRBD2|TRBV5-4|14|TRBJ2-1
CASKLAGAYNEQFF
TGTGCCAGTAAGCTAGCGGGCGCCTACAATGAGCAGTTCTTC
>.|.|TRBV5-1|14|TRBJ1-1
CASSITGRLTEAFF
TGCGCCAGCAGCATAACAGGGCGGCTCACTGAAGCTTTCTTT
>once|.|TRBV7-2|17|TRBJ1-2
CASSLVRDKRANYGYTF
TGTGCCAGCAGCCTTGTCCGGGACAAAAGAGCTAACTATGGCTACACCTTC
>.|.|TRBV4-1|16|TRBJ2-2
CASSQVVIAGRGELFF
TGCGCCAGCAGCCAAGTTGTGATCGCGGGAAGAGGGGAGCTGTTTTTT
>.|.|TRBV14|14|TRBJ2-2
CASSHLLRSGELFF
TGTGCCAGCAGCCATCTACTCCGCTCCGGGGAGCTGTTTTTT
>.|.|TRBV24-1|14|TRBJ1-1
CATSTGGENTEAFF
TGTGCCACCAGTACCGGAGGGGAGAACACTGAAGCTTTCTTT
>once|.|TRBV2|14|TRBJ1-6
CASSEGAGRSPLHF
TGTGCCAGCAGTGAAGGAGCAGGGCGTTCACCCCTCCACTTT
>few|.|TRBV6-2/TRBV6-3|14|TRBJ1-4
CASSRGQVNEKLFF
TGTGCCAGCAGTCGCGGACAAGTGAATGAAAAACTGTTTTTT
>.|.|TRBV30|15|TRBJ1-4
CAWADTGLQVEKLFF
TGTGCCTGGGCAGATACAGGATTACAGGTTGAAAAACTGTTTTTT
>.|.|TRBV7-2|15|TRBJ1-5
CASSLGQGALGPQHF
TGTGCCAGCAGCTTAGGGCAGGGTGCCCTGGGGCCCCAGCATTTT
>.|TRBD2|TRBV9|16|TRBJ2-1
CASSGSSGRAGNEQFF
TGTGCCAGCAGCGGCTCTAGCGGGAGGGCGGGGAATGAGCAGTTCTTC
>.|TRBD1|TRBV7-2|16|TRBJ2-7
CASSTRTGRSSYEQYF
TGTGCCAGCAGCACTCGGACAGGAAGGAGCTCCTACGAGCAGTACTTC
>.|TRBD2|TRBV3-1/TRBV3-2|14|TRBJ2-2
CASLAREGTGELFF
TGTGCCAGCCTAGCCCGGGAGGGCACCGGGGAGCTGTTTTTT
>.|.|TRBV11-3|14|TRBJ2-1
CASSSGLARNEQFF
TGTGCCAGCAGTTCGGGACTCGCCCGCAATGAGCAGTTCTTC
>.|TRBD1|TRBV20-1|14|TRBJ1-1
CSASDETGPTEAFF
TGCAGTGCTAGTGATGAGACAGGGCCCACTGAAGCTTTCTTT
>few|.|TRBV27|15|TRBJ1-2
CASSSVPGIDYGYTF
TGTGCCAGCAGTTCCGTACCGGGGATAGACTATGGCTACACCTTC
>.|TRBD2|TRBV9|17|TRBJ2-7
CASSLGLAGASSYEQYF
TGTGCCAGCAGCCTCGGGCTAGCGGGAGCGTCTTCCTACGAGCAGTACTTC
>few|.|TRBV6-2/TRBV6-3|13|TRBJ1-6
CASSPGRLTPLHF
TGTGCCAGCAGCCCGGGGCGACTTACACCCCTCCACTTT
>.|TRBD2|TRBV4-2|16|TRBJ2-7
CASSQEASGRVYEQYF
TGTGCCAGCAGCCAAGAAGCTAGCGGGAGGGTATACGAGCAGTACTTC
>.|.|TRBV7-2|13|TRBJ1-5
CASSLARDQPQHF
TGTGCCAGCAGCTTAGCCAGGGATCAGCCCCAGCATTTT
>.|.|TRBV19|15|TRBJ1-5
CASRDQTGRDQPQHF
TGTGCCAGTAGGGACCAGACAGGACGAGATCAGCCCCAGCATTTT
>.|.|TRBV29-1|11|TRBJ1-2
CSVERQSGYTF
TGCAGCGTTGAAAGACAGAGTGGCTACACCTTC
>.|TRBD1|TRBV19|15|TRBJ2-7
CASSTAGQGSYEQYF
TGTGCCAGTAGCACGGCGGGACAGGGTTCCTACGAGCAGTACTTC
>few|.|TRBV6-2/TRBV6-3|13|TRBJ1-5
CASSYISVQPQHF
TGTGCCAGCAGTTACATTAGTGTTCAGCCCCAGCATTTT
>.|.|TRBV4-3|14|TRBJ1-3
CASSQGTLGNTIYF
TGCGCCAGCAGCCAAGGGACATTGGGAAACACCATATATTTT
>.|.|TRBV3-1/TRBV3-2|15|TRBJ1-2
CASSQDDVGQYGYTF
TGTGCCAGCAGCCAAGATGATGTAGGACAGTATGGCTACACCTTC
>.|.|TRBV4-3|20|TRBJ1-4
CASSQEQFRVGGATNEKLFF
TGCGCCAGCAGCCAAGAGCAATTCAGGGTGGGGGGAGCAACTAATGAAAAACTGTTTTTT
>.|.|TRBV12-5|13|TRBJ2-3
CASGGPGTDTQYF
TGTGCTAGTGGTGGCCCAGGCACAGATACGCAGTATTTT
>.|.|TRBV5-1|13|TRBJ2-2
CATKTENTGELFF
TGCGCCACCAAGACAGAGAACACCGGGGAGCTGTTTTTT
>once|.|TRBV12-3/TRBV12-4|11|TRBJ2-3
CASRATDTQYF
TGTGCCAGCAGGGCCACAGATACGCAGTATTTT
>.|TRBD1|TRBV9|15|TRBJ1-1
CASSGPGQLNTEAFF
TGTGCCAGCAGCGGACCGGGACAGTTGAACACTGAAGCTTTCTTT
>few|TRBD2|TRBV5-4|15|TRBJ2-1
CASSFLSGDYNEQFF
TGTGCCAGCAGCTTCTTGAGCGGGGATTACAATGAGCAGTTCTTC
>once|TRBD2|TRBV5-6|16|TRBJ2-1
CASSPYGLAGRNEQFF
TGTGCCAGCAGCCCGTACGGACTAGCGGGAAGGAATGAGCAGTTCTTC
>.|.|TRBV5-1|14|TRBJ1-4
CASSAGFNNEKLFF
TGCGCCAGCAGCGCAGGGTTTAATAATGAAAAACTGTTTTTT
>once|TRBD2|TRBV6-6|15|TRBJ2-1
CASSDSGRAGHEQFF
TGTGCCAGCAGTGATAGCGGGAGGGCCGGGCATGAGCAGTTCTTC
>.|TRBD1|TRBV25-1|18|TRBJ1-1
CASSETAIWTGGRTEAFF
TGTGCCAGCAGTGAAACGGCGATCTGGACAGGGGGACGTACTGAAGCTTTCTTT
>.|.|TRBV4-1|15|TRBJ2-3
CASSQDPTSTDTQYF
TGCGCCAGCAGCCAAGACCCCACTAGCACAGATACGCAGTATTTT
>.|TRBD2|TRBV18|18|TRBJ2-4
CASSPPSGTSGSRNIQYF
TGTGCCAGCTCACCACCTTCGGGGACTAGCGGGAGCAGAAACATTCAGTACTTC
>.|.|TRBV4-3|20|TRBJ1-5
CASSQDISGRGKYSNQPQHF
TGCGCCAGCAGCCAAGATATATCAGGCAGGGGTAAATATAGCAATCAGCCCCAGCATTTT
>.|TRBD1|TRBV11-3|14|TRBJ2-5
CATWDRGVLETQYF
TGTGCCACTTGGGACAGGGGGGTATTGGAGACCCAGTACTTC
>.|TRBD1|TRBV18|14|TRBJ1-1
CASSSGTGKTEAFF
TGTGCCAGCTCATCTGGGACAGGGAAGACTGAAGCTTTCTTT
>.|.|TRBV5-1|15|TRBJ1-1
CASSLIDFLLKSVTF
TGCGCCAGCAGCTTGATCGACTTCCTCTTGAAATCGGTCACTTTT
>.|.|TRBV18|16|TRBJ1-5
CASSPREGTGNQPQHF
TGTGCCAGCTCACCAAGGGAGGGTACCGGCAATCAGCCCCAGCATTTT